The clone carrying this TCR beta chain was observed a handful of times. TCRdb recomputed calls from the 5' RACE reads with MiXCR, one row per CDR3 protein. The repertoire consists of under 110,000 distinct CDR3 sequences, with roughly an eighth occurring once and the leading ten covering around 27%. This specimen comes from a study of T-cell memory formation after mild COVID-19. Trimming took off 6 bases at V and 2 bases at J, with 8 bases between the two ends. The CDR3 extends over 13 amino acids. The chain uses TRBV12-3 or TRBV12-4 and TRBJ2-1, with a tentative D call TRBD2 (5 bases). Sample: PBMCs or a T cell subset sorted from them (not recorded which). This clonotype was obtained from an adult woman who had mild COVID-19 (a few samples of this study predate the infection). Cell type and time point are not known. CDR3 residues: CASSPGAYNEQFF. The CDR3 DNA sequence: TGTGCCAGCAGCCCCGGGGCCTACAATGAGCAGTTCTTC.